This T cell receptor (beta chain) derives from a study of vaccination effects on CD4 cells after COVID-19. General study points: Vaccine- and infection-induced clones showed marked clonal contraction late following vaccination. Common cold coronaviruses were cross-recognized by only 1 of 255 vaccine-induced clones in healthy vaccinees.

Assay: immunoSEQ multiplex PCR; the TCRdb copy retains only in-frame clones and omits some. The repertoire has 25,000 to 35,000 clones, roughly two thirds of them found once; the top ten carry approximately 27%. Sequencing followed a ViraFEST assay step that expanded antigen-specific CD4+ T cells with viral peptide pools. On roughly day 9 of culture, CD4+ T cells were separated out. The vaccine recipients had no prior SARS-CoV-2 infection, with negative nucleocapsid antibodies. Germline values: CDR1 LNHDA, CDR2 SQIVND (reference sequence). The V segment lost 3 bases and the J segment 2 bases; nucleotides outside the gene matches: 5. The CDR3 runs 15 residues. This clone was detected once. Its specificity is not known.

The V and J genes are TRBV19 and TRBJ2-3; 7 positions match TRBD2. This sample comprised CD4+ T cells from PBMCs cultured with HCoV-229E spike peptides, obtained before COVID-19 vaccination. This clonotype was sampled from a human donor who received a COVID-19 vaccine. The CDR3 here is CASSMRRGNTDTQYF. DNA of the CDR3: TGTGCCAGTAGTATGAGGCGGGGGAACACAGATACGCAGTATTTT.